This T cell receptor beta chain stems from a study of CD8 T cells in ankylosing spondylitis. Study-wide points: Within ankylosing spondylitis blood, a TCR beta motif made up of several highly homologous variants appeared to be characteristic.

This clonotype is a singleton in its sample. Its specificity is unknown. Construction of TCR beta libraries was performed using quantitative 5'-RACE with molecular barcodes. TCRdb recomputed calls from the 5' RACE reads with MiXCR, one row per CDR3 protein. The sample lists about 260,000 distinct CDR3 sequences, about 24% occurring once. The germline V and J ends were trimmed by 4 bases and 4 bases, with 15 bases remaining between them. The CDR3 covers 15 residues. Germline V gene data show CDR1 as LNHDA and CDR2 as SQIVND (reference sequence). The sequence derives from a male donor with ankylosing spondylitis or in good health (not recorded which). The chain carries TRBV19 and TRBJ2-3, with D possibly matching TRBD1 (6 bases). What was sequenced was blood, either unsorted or a sorted T cell fraction (not recorded which). CDR3 nucleotides: TGTGCCAGTAGTACGCCAGGGGCCATGGCAGATACGCAGTATTTT. It translates to CASSTPGAMADTQYF.